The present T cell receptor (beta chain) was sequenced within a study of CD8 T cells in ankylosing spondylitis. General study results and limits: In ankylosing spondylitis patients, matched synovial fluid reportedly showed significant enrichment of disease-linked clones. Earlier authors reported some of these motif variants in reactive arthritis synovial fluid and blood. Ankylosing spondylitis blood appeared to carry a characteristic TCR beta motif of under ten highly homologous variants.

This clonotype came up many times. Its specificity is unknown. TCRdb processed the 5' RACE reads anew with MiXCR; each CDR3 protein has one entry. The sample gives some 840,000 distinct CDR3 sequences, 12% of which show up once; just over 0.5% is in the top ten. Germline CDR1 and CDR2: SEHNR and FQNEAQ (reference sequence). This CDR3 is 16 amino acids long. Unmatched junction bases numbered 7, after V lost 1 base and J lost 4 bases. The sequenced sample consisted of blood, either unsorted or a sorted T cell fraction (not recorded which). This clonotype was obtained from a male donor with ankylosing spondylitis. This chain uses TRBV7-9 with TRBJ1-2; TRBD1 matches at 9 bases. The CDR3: CASSLGDRVRPYGYTF. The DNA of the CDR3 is TGTGCCAGCAGCTTAGGGGACAGGGTACGCCCCTATGGCTACACCTTC.